A single sample is the source of the 15 T cell receptor beta chains below, sequenced in a study of OX40 agonist ivuxolimab in advanced cancers. The data were produced by immunoSEQ multiplex PCR, yet TCRdb's version contains in-frame clones alone and is incomplete. The repertoire has fewer than 85,000 clones, approximately 90% of them found once; the top ten carry roughly 0.4%. The material was CD4+ or CD8+ T cells sorted from blood, obtained in a trial of the OX40 agonist ivuxolimab. These TCRs come from an adult with an advanced solid tumor such as melanoma, head and neck, liver or kidney cancer.

The V call is TRBV7-3, the J call TRBJ2-1; TRBD2 matches at 8 bases. This CDR3 spans 15 amino acids. Per the germline V gene, CDR1 is SGHTA and CDR2 is FQGTGA. The V and J ends lost 5 bases and 6 bases, in that order; junction bases with no gene match: 9. DNA of the CDR3: TGTGCCAGCAGCCCCCGGGGCAGCGGGGGCAATGAGCAGTTCTTC. This translates into CASSPRGSGGNEQFF.

The genes are TRBV6-4 and TRBJ1-1, with TRBD1 as a possible D gene (5 bases). The CDR3 is 15 residues long. Deletions cut 4 bases from V and 0 bases from J, with 12 bases between. Germline V gives CDR1 MRHNA, CDR2 SNTAGT. The CDR3 protein is CASSGGARLNTEAFF. Here the CDR3 DNA reads TGTGCCAGCAGTGGAGGGGCCAGATTGAACACTGAAGCTTTCTTT.

This clone was counted once. J is TRBJ1-2 and V is TRBV19; 7 nucleotides line up with TRBD1. CDR1 and CDR2 (germline): LNHDA, SQIVND (reference sequence). The CDR3 is made up of 15 amino acids. Trimming cost V 4 bases and J 8 bases; bases outside gene matches: 13. CDR3 bases: TGTGCCAGTAGTACCCGGGACAGAGCTGCGTCGGGCTACACCTTC. This sequence encodes CASSTRDRAASGYTF.

The rearrangement joins TRBV11-2 to TRBJ1-1; no clear D. V was pared by 3 bases and J by 3 bases, with 8 bases between. Germline V gene lookup returns CDR1 SGHAT and CDR2 FQNNGV. The CDR3 length is 13 residues. CDR3 nucleotide sequence: TGTGCCAGCAGCTTTAACGGGGACACTGAAGCTTTCTTT. Encoded protein: CASSFNGDTEAFF.

The chain carries TRBV2 and TRBJ2-1; D possibly matches TRBD1 or TRBD2 (6 bases each). V lost 3 bases, J lost 7 bases, and 10 bases lay in between. The CDR3 totals 13 residues. Germline V gene data show CDR1 as SNHLY and CDR2 as FYNNEI. The CDR3 DNA reads as TGTGCCAGCAGTGACCAGGGGAGGAATGAGCAGTTCTTC. Its protein is CASSDQGRNEQFF. The full variable domain, with the rest looked up from reference TRBV2 and TRBJ2-1, is EPEVTQTPSHQVTQMGQEVILRCVPISNHLYFYWYRQILGQKVEFLVSFYNNEISEKSEIFDDQFSVERPDGSNFTLKIRSTKLEDSAMYFCASSDQGRNEQFFGPGTRLTVL.

The rearrangement joins TRBV7-2 to TRBJ2-7; TRBD2 matches at 11 bases. CDR1 SGHTA and CDR2 FQGNSA come from the germline V gene. The V and J ends lost 1 base and 4 bases, in that order; junction bases with no gene match: 3. The CDR3 covers 15 residues. The CDR3 nucleotides read TGTGCCAGCAGCTTAGTGGCTAGCGGGGGGTACGAGCAGTACTTC. Translated, it gives CASSLVASGGYEQYF.

The chain carries TRBV6-1 and TRBJ2-1; 12 bases are shared with TRBD2. The CDR3 runs to 15 residues. V shed 4 bases and J 7 bases; nucleotides not matched to a gene: 5. CDR1 and CDR2 from the germline V gene are MNHNS and SASEGT. The DNA for the CDR3 is TGTGCCAGCAGTGCAGGACTAGCGGGGTTTAATGAGCAGTTCTTC. It encodes CASSAGLAGFNEQFF.

The chain uses TRBV10-1 and TRBJ2-7; TRBD1 might be the D (6 bases). Germline CDR1 is WNHNN and CDR2 is SYGVQD (reference sequence). The CDR3 length is 13 residues. CDR3 bases: TGCGCTCACCGGCAGGGGTCGTCCTACGAGCAGTACTTC. It encodes CAHRQGSSYEQYF.

The rearrangement uses TRBV12-5 and TRBJ1-5; 7 bases map to TRBD1. The germline V gene has CDR1 LGHNT and CDR2 FRNRAP. J was trimmed by 0 bases and V by 8 bases; bases with no gene match: 10. The length of the CDR3 is 16 residues. The CDR3 sequence is CASRSQGGNSNQPQHF. CDR3 in DNA: TGTGCTAGTCGGTCCCAAGGGGGCAATAGCAATCAGCCCCAGCATTTT.

The V call is TRBV5-8, the J call TRBJ2-7, with D perhaps TRBD2 (5 bases). Germline values: CDR1 SGHTS, CDR2 YDEGEE. Trimming shortened V by 2 bases and J by 2 bases, and 14 bases separated the two germline ends. The CDR3 is made up of 15 amino acids. CDR3 sequence: CASSFSWRATYEQYF. Here the CDR3 DNA reads TGTGCCAGCAGCTTTTCTTGGCGGGCCACCTACGAGCAGTACTTC. Full variable domain (rest looked up from reference TRBV5-8 and TRBJ2-7): EAGVTQSPTHLIKTRGQQATLRCSPISGHTSVYWYQQALGLGLQFLLWYDEGEERNRGNFPPRFSGRQFPNYSSELNVNALELEDSALYLCASSFSWRATYEQYFGPGTRLTVT.

The V and J genes are TRBV11-2 and TRBJ2-7; D may be TRBD2 (5 bases). The CDR3 length is 17 residues. V was clipped by 3 bases and J by 6 bases, with 24 bases between them. From germline, CDR1 is SGHAT and CDR2 FQNNGV. The CDR3 region is CASSFGLMALGVREQYF. The CDR3, as DNA: TGTGCCAGCAGCTTTGGGTTGATGGCCCTGGGAGTCCGCGAGCAGTACTTC. Drawing the rest from reference TRBV11-2 and TRBJ2-7, the complete variable domain is EAGVAQSPRYKIIEKRQSVAFWCNPISGHATLYWYQQILGQGPKLLIQFQNNGVVDDSQLPKDRFSAERLKGVDSTLKIQPAKLEDSAVYLCASSFGLMALGVREQYFGPGTRLTVT.

This clone was seen only once. V and J are TRBV5-1 and TRBJ1-1; D remains ambiguous. The CDR3 is 13 residues long. Trimming cost V 3 bases and J 1 base, with 7 bases left between them. Germline lookup yields CDR1 SGHRS and CDR2 YFSETQ. DNA for the CDR3: TGCGCCAGCAGCTCGCAGGAGAACACTGAAGCTTTCTTT. This sequence encodes CASSSQENTEAFF.

V gene TRBV6-1 combines with J gene TRBJ1-1; D remains unclear. The germline V gene has CDR1 MNHNS and CDR2 SASEGT. This CDR3 spans 12 amino acids. V dropped 2 bases and J dropped 11 bases, with 12 bases sitting between them. The CDR3 DNA sequence: TGTGCCAGCAGTGAATGGGAGCGTTCGGCTTTCTTT. This encodes CASSEWERSAFF.

The chain has TRBV7-8 and TRBJ2-3; D ambiguous. The CDR3 spans 14 residues. Between the trimmed V and J ends, which lost 5 bases and 4 bases, there was a span of 13 bases. Germline V gene sequence: CDR1 SGHVS, CDR2 FQNEAQ. The CDR3 loop reads CASSPKITPDTQYF. CDR3 nucleotide sequence: TGTGCCAGCAGCCCAAAGATAACTCCAGATACGCAGTATTTT.

This clone showed up just once. The CDR3 sequence: CASLFGLAGEDGELFF. The CDR3, as DNA: TGCGCCAGCTTATTCGGACTAGCGGGAGAGGACGGGGAGCTGTTTTTT. The rearrangement links TRBV4-1 to TRBJ2-2, with 13 bases lining up with TRBD2. The length of the CDR3 is 16 residues. Germline CDR1 reads MGHRA; CDR2 reads YSYEKL. With 8 bases clipped from V and 7 bases from J, the junction kept 10 bases outside the gene matches.